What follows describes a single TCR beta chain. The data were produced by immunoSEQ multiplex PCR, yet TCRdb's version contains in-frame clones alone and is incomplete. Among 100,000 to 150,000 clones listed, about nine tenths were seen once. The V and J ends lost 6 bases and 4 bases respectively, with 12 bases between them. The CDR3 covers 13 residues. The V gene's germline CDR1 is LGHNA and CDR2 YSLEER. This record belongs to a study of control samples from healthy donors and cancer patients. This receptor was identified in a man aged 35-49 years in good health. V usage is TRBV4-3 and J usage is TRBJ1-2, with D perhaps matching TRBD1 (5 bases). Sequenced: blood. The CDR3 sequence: CASSSGQSYGYTF. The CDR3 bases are TGCGCCAGCAGTTCAGGGCAGTCCTATGGCTACACCTTC.